This TCR beta chain emerged from a study of identical twins. Regarding the study as a whole: Out-of-frame sharing of TCR alpha in monozygotic twins was underestimated by models. Possibly, invariant MAIT and iNKT cells partly confounded zero-insertion analyses.

As for this clonotype: Its antigen is not known.

TCRdb passed the 5' RACE reads through MiXCR, listing each CDR3 protein once. The sample carries 510,000 or so distinct CDR3 sequences, 13% to 15% recorded once. Looked up from germline, CDR1 is SGHVS and CDR2 is FQNEAQ. The CDR3 is made up of 14 amino acids. Trimming removed 2 bases from V and 1 base from J, with 8 bases in between. This sample was shared with a second study, whose subject was yellow fever vaccine responses in identical twins.

The TCR sequence derives from a young woman in good health. Sequencing used CD4+ T cells sorted from blood. The genes are TRBV7-8 and TRBJ2-5, with D tentatively TRBD1 or TRBD2 (5 bases each). CDR3 bases: TGTGCCAGCAGCTTATGGGACGGCCAAGAGACCCAGTACTTC. Residues: CASSLWDGQETQYF.